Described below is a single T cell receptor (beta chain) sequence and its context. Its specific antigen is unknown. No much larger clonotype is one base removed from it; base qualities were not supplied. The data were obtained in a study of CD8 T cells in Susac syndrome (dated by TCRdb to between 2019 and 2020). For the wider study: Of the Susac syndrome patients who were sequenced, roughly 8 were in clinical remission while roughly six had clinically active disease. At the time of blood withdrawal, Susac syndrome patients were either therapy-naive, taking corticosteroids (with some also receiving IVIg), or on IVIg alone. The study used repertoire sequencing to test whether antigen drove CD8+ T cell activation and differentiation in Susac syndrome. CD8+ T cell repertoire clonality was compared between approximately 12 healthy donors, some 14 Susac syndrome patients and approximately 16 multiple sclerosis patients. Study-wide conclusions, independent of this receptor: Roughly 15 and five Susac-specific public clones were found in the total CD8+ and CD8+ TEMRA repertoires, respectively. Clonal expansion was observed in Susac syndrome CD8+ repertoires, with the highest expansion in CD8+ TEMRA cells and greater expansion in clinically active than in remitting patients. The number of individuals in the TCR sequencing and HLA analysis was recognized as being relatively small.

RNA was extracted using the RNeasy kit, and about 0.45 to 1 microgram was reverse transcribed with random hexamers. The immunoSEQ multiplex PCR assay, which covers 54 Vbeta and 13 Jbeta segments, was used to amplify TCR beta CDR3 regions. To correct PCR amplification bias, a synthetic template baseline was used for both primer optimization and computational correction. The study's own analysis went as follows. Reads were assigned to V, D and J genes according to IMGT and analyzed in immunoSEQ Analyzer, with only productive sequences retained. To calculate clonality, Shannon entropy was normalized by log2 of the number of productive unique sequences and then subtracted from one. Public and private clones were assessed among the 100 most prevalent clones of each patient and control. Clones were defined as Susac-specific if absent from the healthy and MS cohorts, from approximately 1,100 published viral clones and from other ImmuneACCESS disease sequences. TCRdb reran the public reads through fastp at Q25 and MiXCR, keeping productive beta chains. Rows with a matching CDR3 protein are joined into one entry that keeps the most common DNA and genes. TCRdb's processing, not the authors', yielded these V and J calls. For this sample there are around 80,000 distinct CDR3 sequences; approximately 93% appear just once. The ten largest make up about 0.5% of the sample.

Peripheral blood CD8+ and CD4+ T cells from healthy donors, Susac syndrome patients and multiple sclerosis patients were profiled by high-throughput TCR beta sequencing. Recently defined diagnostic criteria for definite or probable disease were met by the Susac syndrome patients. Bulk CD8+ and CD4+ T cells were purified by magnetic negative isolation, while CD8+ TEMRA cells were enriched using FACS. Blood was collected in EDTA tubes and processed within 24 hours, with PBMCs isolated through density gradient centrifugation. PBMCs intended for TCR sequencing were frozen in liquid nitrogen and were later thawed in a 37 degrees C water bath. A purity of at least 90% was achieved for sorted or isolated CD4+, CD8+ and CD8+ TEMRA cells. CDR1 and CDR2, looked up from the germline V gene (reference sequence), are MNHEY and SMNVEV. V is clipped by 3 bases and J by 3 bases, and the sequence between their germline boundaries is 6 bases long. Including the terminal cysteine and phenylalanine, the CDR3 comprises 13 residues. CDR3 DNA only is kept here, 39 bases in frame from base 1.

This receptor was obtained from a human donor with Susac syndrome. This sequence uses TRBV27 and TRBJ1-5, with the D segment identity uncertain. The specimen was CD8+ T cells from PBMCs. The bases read TGTGCCAGCAGTTTTCAAGTCAATCAGCCCCAGCATTTT. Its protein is CASSFQVNQPQHF.